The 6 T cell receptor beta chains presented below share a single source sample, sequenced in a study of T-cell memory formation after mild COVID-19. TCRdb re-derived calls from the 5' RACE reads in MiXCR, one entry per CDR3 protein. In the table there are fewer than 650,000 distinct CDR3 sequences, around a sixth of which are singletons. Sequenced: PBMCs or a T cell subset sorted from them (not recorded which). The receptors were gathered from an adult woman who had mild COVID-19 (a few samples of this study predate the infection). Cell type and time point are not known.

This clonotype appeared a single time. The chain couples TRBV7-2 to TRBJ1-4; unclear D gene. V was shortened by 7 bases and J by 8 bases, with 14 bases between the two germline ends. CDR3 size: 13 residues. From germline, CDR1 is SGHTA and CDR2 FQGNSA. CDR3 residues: CASTRGPEEKLFF. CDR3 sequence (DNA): TGTGCCAGCACCCGAGGCCCGGAAGAAAAACTGTTTTTT.

The DNA of the CDR3 is TGCGCCAGCAGCTCGGACAGCAGAAACACCATATATTTT. Translation: CASSSDSRNTIYF. The chain joins TRBV5-1 to TRBJ1-3; TRBD1 is a possible D gene (6 bases). The CDR3 runs 13 residues. Looked up from germline, CDR1 is SGHRS and CDR2 is YFSETQ. Trimming removed 3 bases at V and 5 bases at J, with 9 bases between.

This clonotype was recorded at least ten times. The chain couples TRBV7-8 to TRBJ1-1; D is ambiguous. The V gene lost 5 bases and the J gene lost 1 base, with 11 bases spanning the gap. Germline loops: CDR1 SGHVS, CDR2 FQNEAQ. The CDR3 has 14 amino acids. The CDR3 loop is CASSQAGGNTEAFF. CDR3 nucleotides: TGTGCCAGCAGCCAAGCGGGAGGGAACACTGAAGCTTTCTTT.

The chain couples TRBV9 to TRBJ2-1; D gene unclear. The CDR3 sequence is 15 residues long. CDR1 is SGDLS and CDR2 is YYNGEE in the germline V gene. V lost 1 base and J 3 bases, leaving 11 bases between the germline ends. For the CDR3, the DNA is TGTGCCAGCAGCGTAATAGCAGGTATCTACAATGAGCAGTTCTTC. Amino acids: CASSVIAGIYNEQFF. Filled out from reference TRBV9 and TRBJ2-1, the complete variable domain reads DSGVTQTPKHLITATGQRVTLRCSPRSGDLSVYWYQQSLDQGLQFLIQYYNGEERAKGNILERFSAQQFPDLHSELNLSSLELGDSALYFCASSVIAGIYNEQFFGPGTRLTVL.

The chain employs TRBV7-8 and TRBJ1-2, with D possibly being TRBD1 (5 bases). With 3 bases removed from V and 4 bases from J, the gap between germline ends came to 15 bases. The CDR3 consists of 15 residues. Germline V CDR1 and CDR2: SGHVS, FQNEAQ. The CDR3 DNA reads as TGTGCCAGCAGCTTGGCACCCCGAGACAGCTATGGCTACACCTTC. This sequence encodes CASSLAPRDSYGYTF.

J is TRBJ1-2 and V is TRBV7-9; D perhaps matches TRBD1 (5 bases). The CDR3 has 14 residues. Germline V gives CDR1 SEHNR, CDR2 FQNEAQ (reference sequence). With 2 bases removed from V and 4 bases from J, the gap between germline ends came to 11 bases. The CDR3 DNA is TGTGCCAGCAGCTTAACAGGTCATCCCTATGGCTACACCTTC. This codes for CASSLTGHPYGYTF.